This is a list of T cell receptor beta chains from one sample in a study of T-cell memory formation after mild COVID-19. TCRdb fed the 5' RACE reads into MiXCR, producing one record per CDR3 protein. The sample lists about 430,000 distinct CDR3 sequences; under 20% were seen once. Sequencing was done on a sample of PBMCs or a T cell subset sorted from them (not recorded which). These receptors were collected from a young man who had mild COVID-19 (a few samples of this study predate the infection). Cell type and time point are not known. Both conserved end residues are part of each CDR3. D genes are given only for firm matches. Only part of the rows carry a size: once, few, many, or a class if the clone is expanded.

TRBD1 | many | TRBJ1-2 | TRBV5-1 | CASSLVAGQGYSGYTF | TGCGCCAGCAGCTTGGTTGCCGGACAGGGTTATAGTGGCTACACCTTC
TRBD2 | NA | TRBJ2-7 | TRBV4-1 | CASSQVTSGYEQYF | TGCGCCAGCAGCCAAGTGACTAGCGGTTACGAGCAGTACTTC
NA | once | TRBJ1-1 | TRBV10-3 | CAIGDAGWNTEAFF | TGTGCCATCGGGGATGCAGGCTGGAACACTGAAGCTTTCTTT
TRBD1 | NA | TRBJ1-1 | TRBV24-1 | CATSDWTGAPDLGAFF | TGTGCCACCAGTGATTGGACAGGGGCCCCCGATTTGGGAGCTTTCTTT
NA | few | TRBJ2-3 | TRBV6-2/TRBV6-3 | CASSYAPWGKDITDTQYF | TGTGCCAGCAGTTACGCTCCGTGGGGAAAGGATATCACAGATACGCAGTATTTT
TRBD1 | NA | TRBJ1-2 | TRBV5-6 | CATGTGYGYTF | TGTGCCACCGGGACAGGATATGGCTACACCTTC
TRBD1 | NA | TRBJ1-5 | TRBV20-1 | CSATATGDLRAQHF | TGCAGTGCTACGGCTACAGGGGATTTGCGGGCCCAGCATTTT
NA | few | TRBJ1-1 | TRBV7-2 | CASSLIAAGYTEAFF | TGTGCCAGCAGCTTAATAGCAGCCGGGTACACTGAAGCTTTCTTT
NA | few | TRBJ2-7 | TRBV7-2 | CASSLSGGAVYEQYF | TGTGCCAGCAGCTTAAGTGGGGGGGCTGTCTACGAGCAGTACTTC
TRBD1 | few | TRBJ1-1 | TRBV12-3/TRBV12-4 | CASSTGQTNTEAFF | TGTGCCAGCAGCACGGGACAGACGAACACTGAAGCTTTCTTT
TRBD1 | NA | TRBJ1-6 | TRBV11-2 | CASSPNLGQANSPLHF | TGTGCCAGCAGCCCTAACTTGGGACAGGCTAATTCACCCCTCCACTTT
TRBD1 | NA | TRBJ2-4 | TRBV4-1 | CASSPMTGAGHIQYF | TGCGCCAGCAGCCCAATGACAGGGGCGGGTCACATTCAGTACTTC
NA | few | TRBJ2-2 | TRBV7-8 | CASSLALRTGELFF | TGTGCCAGCAGCTTAGCGCTGAGAACCGGGGAGCTGTTTTTT
TRBD1 | NA | TRBJ2-7 | TRBV27 | CATWDSSYEQYF | TGTGCCACCTGGGACAGCTCCTACGAGCAGTACTTC
TRBD2 | NA | TRBJ2-1 | TRBV20-1 | CSATRLAGGDNEQFF | TGCAGTGCCACCAGACTAGCGGGGGGAGACAATGAGCAGTTCTTC
TRBD2 | NA | TRBJ2-5 | TRBV2 | CASKGLAGEETQYF | TGTGCCAGCAAAGGACTAGCGGGGGAAGAGACCCAGTACTTC
TRBD1 | few | TRBJ2-7 | TRBV5-1 | CASSFDRAYEQYF | TGCGCCAGCAGCTTCGACAGGGCCTACGAGCAGTACTTC
NA | NA | TRBJ2-6 | TRBV18 | CASSPWPALIPGANVLTF | TGTGCCAGCTCACCATGGCCAGCTCTGATCCCTGGGGCCAACGTCCTGACTTTC
TRBD2 | few | TRBJ2-3 | TRBV10-3 | CAISARTSEISTDTQYF | TGTGCCATCAGTGCCCGGACTAGCGAGATTAGCACAGATACGCAGTATTTT
NA | NA | TRBJ1-1 | TRBV6-2/TRBV6-3 | CASGEMDTEAFF | TGTGCCAGCGGGGAGATGGACACTGAAGCTTTCTTT
TRBD1 | many | TRBJ2-3 | TRBV27 | CASSPRTGGTDTQYF | TGTGCCAGCAGTCCTCGGACAGGGGGCACAGATACGCAGTATTTT
TRBD2 | NA | TRBJ2-3 | TRBV11-2 | CASSLRLAGGNTQYF | TGTGCCAGCAGCCTACGACTAGCGGGGGGGAATACGCAGTATTTT
NA | few | TRBJ2-1 | TRBV7-3 | CASRYRVGNEQFF | TGTGCCAGCAGATACAGGGTCGGCAATGAGCAGTTCTTC
TRBD2 | few | TRBJ2-1 | TRBV12-3/TRBV12-4 | CASSLWLAGTNEQFF | TGTGCCAGCAGCTTATGGCTAGCGGGGACCAATGAGCAGTTCTTC
NA | NA | TRBJ2-2 | TRBV5-1 | CASSSSTSFTGELFF | TGCGCCAGCAGCTCCTCAACTAGTTTCACCGGGGAGCTGTTTTTT
NA | few | TRBJ2-3 | TRBV3-1 | CASSQGQPTDTQYF | TGTGCCAGCAGCCAAGGTCAGCCCACAGATACGCAGTATTTT
NA | NA | TRBJ2-1 | TRBV7-3 | CASSLTGSKNEQFF | TGTGCCAGCAGCTTAACTGGGAGTAAAAATGAGCAGTTCTTC
TRBD1 | NA | TRBJ1-6 | TRBV10-3 | CAVNRGPNSPLHF | TGTGCCGTCAACAGGGGACCTAATTCACCCCTCCACTTT
TRBD2 | few | TRBJ2-2 | TRBV10-3 | CAISVDGGVDTGELFF | TGTGCCATCAGTGTGGACGGGGGGGTTGACACCGGGGAGCTGTTTTTT
TRBD2 | NA | TRBJ2-3 | TRBV5-1 | CASSLANGGGDSDTQYF | TGCGCCAGCAGCTTGGCCAATGGCGGGGGAGATTCAGATACGCAGTATTTT
NA | few | TRBJ2-7 | TRBV6-5 | CASSYSKRNEQYF | TGTGCCAGCAGTTACTCGAAGAGGAACGAGCAGTACTTC
TRBD2 | few | TRBJ2-3 | TRBV9 | CASSGNPLAGVTDTQYF | TGTGCCAGCAGCGGCAACCCTTTAGCGGGGGTCACGGATACGCAGTATTTT
NA | few | TRBJ2-7 | TRBV6-5 | CASSSSSETYEQYF | TGTGCCAGCAGTAGCTCTAGCGAGACCTACGAGCAGTACTTC
NA | few | TRBJ2-7 | TRBV6-5 | CASSYSQGAYEQYF | TGTGCCAGCAGTTACTCGCAGGGAGCCTACGAGCAGTACTTC
NA | NA | TRBJ2-5 | TRBV5-4 | CANPGRAYQETQYF | TGTGCCAACCCCGGAAGGGCGTACCAAGAGACCCAGTACTTC
NA | few | TRBJ2-3 | TRBV5-1 | CASSIGDWGTDTQYF | TGCGCCAGCAGCATCGGGGATTGGGGGACAGATACGCAGTATTTT
NA | many | TRBJ1-1 | TRBV7-6 | CASSPGASGMNTEAFF | TGTGCCAGCAGCCCGGGGGCGTCAGGGATGAACACTGAAGCTTTCTTT
NA | NA | TRBJ1-2 | TRBV7-3 | CASSLTNREDGYTF | TGTGCCAGCAGCTTAACTAACAGGGAGGATGGCTACACCTTC
NA | NA | TRBJ2-3 | TRBV20-1 | CSARGVSGLTDTQYF | TGCAGTGCTAGAGGAGTTAGCGGACTCACAGATACGCAGTATTTT
NA | few | TRBJ2-3 | TRBV4-1 | CASSQRWTVVISTDTQYF | TGCGCCAGCAGCCAAAGATGGACAGTTGTTATTAGCACAGATACGCAGTATTTT
TRBD2 | NA | TRBJ2-1 | TRBV7-9 | CASSLALAGNNEQFF | TGTGCCAGCAGCTTAGCCCTAGCGGGCAACAATGAGCAGTTCTTC
NA | few | TRBJ1-1 | TRBV4-2 | CASSQDLLATAGIAFF | TGTGCCAGCAGCCAAGATTTATTGGCGACAGCGGGGATAGCTTTCTTT
NA | NA | TRBJ1-1 | TRBV20-1 | CSPSIDGLHMNTEAFF | TGCAGTCCCTCAATTGACGGACTACACATGAACACTGAAGCTTTCTTT
NA | NA | TRBJ1-2 | TRBV4-1 | CASSQVMSYGYTF | TGCGCCAGCAGCCAAGTGATGAGTTACGGCTACACCTTC
NA | NA | TRBJ2-3 | TRBV12-3/TRBV12-4 | CASIYSTDTQYF | TGTGCCAGCATCTACAGCACAGATACGCAGTATTTT
NA | few | TRBJ2-1 | TRBV19 | CASSWTRGDEQFF | TGTGCCAGTAGCTGGACTAGGGGGGATGAGCAGTTCTTC
NA | few | TRBJ1-4 | TRBV5-1 | CASSLGASIREKLFF | TGCGCCAGCAGCTTGGGGGCGAGTATCCGGGAAAAACTGTTTTTT
TRBD2 | NA | TRBJ2-1 | TRBV6-5 | CASSDAGTSGNNEQFF | TGTGCCAGCAGCGACGCGGGGACTAGCGGCAACAATGAGCAGTTCTTC
NA | few | TRBJ1-1 | TRBV30 | CAWSPWDTEAFF | TGTGCCTGGAGTCCCTGGGACACTGAAGCTTTCTTT
NA | NA | TRBJ2-1 | TRBV12-3/TRBV12-4 | CASSLVTVSYNEQFF | TGTGCCAGCAGCCTAGTTACTGTTTCCTACAATGAGCAGTTCTTC
TRBD1 | NA | TRBJ2-1 | TRBV4-3 | CASSQDPSTGSYNEQFF | TGCGCCAGCAGCCAAGATCCCTCGACAGGGTCCTACAATGAGCAGTTCTTC
TRBD1 | few | TRBJ2-7 | TRBV7-8 | CASSLGRDRGLYEQYF | TGTGCCAGCAGCTTAGGGCGGGACAGGGGGCTCTACGAGCAGTACTTC
TRBD2 | NA | TRBJ2-7 | TRBV11-1 | CASSSWTSGDEQYF | TGTGCCAGCAGCTCTTGGACTAGCGGAGACGAGCAGTACTTC
NA | once | TRBJ1-4 | TRBV20-1 | CSARDPFRGDEKLFF | TGCAGTGCTAGAGACCCCTTTAGAGGGGATGAAAAACTGTTTTTT